The 30 T cell receptor beta chains below were found in one sample sequenced in a study of blood T cell repertoires in COVID-19. The data were produced by immunoSEQ multiplex PCR, yet TCRdb's version contains in-frame clones alone and is incomplete. The sample has about 330,000 clones, 87% seen once; the top ten hold about 6%. The specimen sequenced was PBMCs or T cells enriched from blood (not recorded which). The source is a woman younger than 45 who had recovered from COVID-19.

This chain connects TRBV18 to TRBJ2-7, with D possibly matching TRBD2 (5 bases). Germline-derived CDR1 and CDR2 are KGHSH and LQKENI. The CDR3 is made up of 14 amino acids. Trimming cost V 2 bases and J 4 bases, with 12 bases left between them. The CDR3 nucleotides are TGTGCCAGCTCACCAAGAAGCGGCGCGTACGAGCAGTACTTC. Translated, it gives CASSPRSGAYEQYF.

This clone is a singleton in its sample. The V gene is TRBV19, the J gene TRBJ2-3; D perhaps matches TRBD1 (5 bases). Germline lookup yields CDR1 LNHDA and CDR2 SQIVND (reference sequence). The CDR3 is 14 residues long. V was trimmed by 2 bases and J by 3 bases, leaving 9 bases between them. DNA for the CDR3: TGTGCCAGTAGTATAAGGGGTCTAACAGATACGCAGTATTTT. Its protein is CASSIRGLTDTQYF.

V usage is TRBV14 and J usage is TRBJ1-3; 9 nucleotides match TRBD1. Germline V gene lookup returns CDR1 SGHDN and CDR2 FVKESK. The V segment lost 0 bases and the J segment 3 bases; nucleotides outside the gene matches: 6. This CDR3 comprises 17 residues. This CDR3 reads CASSQDPTGGFGNTIYF. The CDR3 DNA reads TGTGCCAGCAGCCAAGATCCTACAGGGGGCTTTGGAAACACCATATATTTT.

This chain links TRBV19 with TRBJ2-5; TRBD1 matches 7 bases. Germline V gene lookup returns CDR1 LNHDA and CDR2 SQIVND (reference sequence). The CDR3 has 18 amino acids. Trimming at V came to 4 bases and at J to 2 bases, leaving 16 bases not matched to a gene. CDR3 protein: CASSTPPGRQGSQETQYF. CDR3 nucleotides: TGTGCCAGTAGTACCCCCCCCGGGCGACAGGGATCACAAGAGACCCAGTACTTC. The entire variable domain, with the rest obtained from reference TRBV19 and TRBJ2-5, is as follows: DGGITQSPKYLFRKEGQNVTLSCEQNLNHDAMYWYRQDPGQGLRLIYYSQIVNDFQKGDIAEGYSVSREKKESFPLTVTSAQKNPTAFYLCASSTPPGRQGSQETQYFGPGTRLLVL.

The chain employs TRBV7-9 and TRBJ1-5; D ambiguous. V dropped 5 bases and J dropped 6 bases, with 8 bases sitting between them. CDR1 and CDR2 from the germline V gene are SEHNR and FQNEAQ (reference sequence). The CDR3 is 12 amino acids. This CDR3 reads CASSIGSQPQHF. CDR3 DNA: TGTGCCAGCAGCATAGGGAGTCAGCCCCAGCATTTT.

V and J are TRBV7-2 and TRBJ2-1, with D maybe TRBD1 (6 bases). The V gene's germline CDR1 is SGHTA and CDR2 FQGNSA. V lost 1 base to trimming and J lost 9 bases, with 13 bases between them. The length of the CDR3 is 14 residues. Here the CDR3 DNA reads TGTGCCAGCAGCTTAGGGAACAGGGCAGGTGAGCAGTTCTTC. Its protein is CASSLGNRAGEQFF.

This sequence joins TRBV7-2 and TRBJ2-2; TRBD1 agrees at 9 bases. The CDR3 extends over 17 amino acids. Trimming took 5 bases from V and 0 from J; bases not matched to a gene: 7. The germline gives CDR1 SGHTA, CDR2 FQGNSA. The DNA for the CDR3 is TGTGCCAGCAGCACAAACCGGGACAGGGCGAACACCGGGGAGCTGTTTTTT. This sequence encodes CASSTNRDRANTGELFF.

The chain uses TRBV7-3 and TRBJ1-6; maybe TRBD1 (6 bases). CDR1 is SGHTA and CDR2 is FQGTGA in the germline V gene. Between the trimmed V and J ends, which lost 5 bases and 7 bases, there was a span of 15 bases. This CDR3 region has 15 residues. The CDR3 sequence is CASSPGTSPNSPLHF. In DNA, the CDR3 is TGTGCCAGCAGCCCGGGGACATCCCCCAATTCACCCCTCCACTTT.

The genes are TRBV6-2 or TRBV6-3 and TRBJ1-1; D gene uncertain. There are 15 residues in the CDR3. From germline, CDR1 is MNHEY and CDR2 SVGEGT. V was clipped by 2 bases and J by 1 base, with 11 bases between them. In DNA form, the CDR3 reads TGTGCCAGCAGTTACGGTTGGGGAGAGAACACTGAAGCTTTCTTT. Protein: CASSYGWGENTEAFF.

The gene calls are TRBV2 and TRBJ1-5; no clear D. Germline V gives CDR1 SNHLY, CDR2 FYNNEI. The V end lost 3 bases, the J end lost 3 bases, and 9 bases lay between the germline ends. The CDR3 runs 14 residues. The CDR3 nucleotides read TGTGCCAGCAGTGAGGGCGCGCCCAATCAGCCCCAGCATTTT. Residues: CASSEGAPNQPQHF. Combining the CDR3 with reference TRBV2 and TRBJ1-5 gives the whole variable domain EPEVTQTPSHQVTQMGQEVILRCVPISNHLYFYWYRQILGQKVEFLVSFYNNEISEKSEIFDDQFSVERPDGSNFTLKIRSTKLEDSAMYFCASSEGAPNQPQHFGDGTRLSIL.

The gene calls are TRBV27 and TRBJ1-4; TRBD1 matches at 7 bases. V lost 6 bases and J lost 5; bases outside the gene matches: 9. Germline V gives CDR1 MNHEY, CDR2 SMNVEV (reference sequence). The CDR3 covers 15 residues. The DNA for the CDR3 is TGTGCCAGCAGCTTACTGGGACAGAAGAATGAAAAACTGTTTTTT. This encodes CASSLLGQKNEKLFF.

The CDR3, as DNA: TGTGCCAGCAGCCAAACGGGGGGTTTCGCAGATACGCAGTATTTT. Translated: CASSQTGGFADTQYF. The chain recombines TRBV3-1 (or the pseudogene TRBV3-2) with TRBJ2-3, with TRBD2 identical over 7 bases. Germline assignment: CDR1 LGHDT and CDR2 YNNKEL (reference sequence). CDR3 length: 15 residues. Trimming took 2 bases from V and 4 from J; bases not matched to a gene: 6.

The chain couples TRBV30 to TRBJ1-2, with D maybe TRBD1 (5 bases). The CDR3 has 11 amino acids. The germline V and J ends were trimmed by 7 bases and 5 bases, with 11 bases remaining between them. Germline lookup yields CDR1 GTSNPN and CDR2 SVGIG (reference sequence). This CDR3 is CASETAYGYTF. The CDR3 region has the DNA TGTGCCTCTGAGACAGCGTATGGCTACACCTTC.

This sequence joins TRBV30 and TRBJ1-4; D may be TRBD1 (5 bases). This CDR3 has 14 residues. V was pared by 5 bases and J by 4 bases, with 14 bases between. Germline V lookup: CDR1 GTSNPN, CDR2 SVGIG (reference sequence). CDR3 amino acids: CAWAKTEYNEKLFF. The CDR3 DNA sequence: TGTGCCTGGGCCAAGACAGAGTATAATGAAAAACTGTTTTTT.

The chain joins TRBV30 to TRBJ1-3; TRBD1 aligns across 7 bases. V was clipped by 3 bases and J by 0 bases; unmatched bases: 17. CDR1 and CDR2 (germline): GTSNPN, SVGIG (reference sequence). CDR3 length: 19 amino acids. CDR3 in amino acids: CAWSHRAGTVLLSGNTIYF. The CDR3 nucleotides read TGTGCCTGGAGCCACAGGGCAGGGACAGTTCTCCTCTCTGGAAACACCATATATTTT.

This chain joins TRBV14 and TRBJ1-1; a weak D match, TRBD1 (5 bases). Germline V gene data show CDR1 as SGHDN and CDR2 as FVKESK. Between the trimmed V and J ends, which lost 0 bases and 10 bases, there was a span of 15 bases. This CDR3 has 14 amino acids. The CDR3 is CASSQDNRGYPAFF. The CDR3 DNA reads TGTGCCAGCAGCCAAGATAACCGGGGGTACCCAGCTTTCTTT.

The table lists this clone with a count of one. The V call is TRBV4-1, the J call TRBJ1-3; D is undetermined. Germline V gene sequence: CDR1 MGHRA, CDR2 YSYEKL. V lost 1 base to trimming and J lost 4 bases, with 20 bases between them. This CDR3 region has 18 residues. The CDR3 DNA reads as TGCGCCAGCAGCCAAGGGGGAGGGAACGGGGTAGGAGGAAACACCATATATTTT. Translation gives CASSQGGGNGVGGNTIYF.

The rearrangement joins TRBV6-2 or TRBV6-3 to TRBJ1-6, with 7 bases matching TRBD1. The trim removed 0 bases at V and 10 bases at J, leaving 12 bases unmatched. The CDR3 has 17 amino acids. In germline, CDR1 is MNHEY, CDR2 SVGEGT. This CDR3 reads CASSYSTGTAKDSPLHF. DNA for the CDR3: TGTGCCAGCAGTTACTCGACTGGGACAGCAAAGGACTCACCCCTCCACTTT.

This CDR3 reads CASSPGRTGPQGYTF. The CDR3 nucleotides are TGTGCCAGCTCACCAGGGAGGACAGGGCCACAGGGCTACACCTTC. The chain carries TRBV18 and TRBJ1-2; 8 bases fit TRBD1. This CDR3 is 15 amino acids long. Germline-derived CDR1 and CDR2 are KGHSH and LQKENI. With V trimmed by 2 bases and J by 8 bases, 10 bases remained unmatched. The complete variable domain, with remaining parts taken from reference TRBV18 and TRBJ1-2, reads NAGVMQNPRHLVRRRGQEARLRCSPMKGHSHVYWYRQLPEEGLKFMVYLQKENIIDESGMPKERFSAEFPKEGPSILRIQQVVRGDSAAYFCASSPGRTGPQGYTFGSGTRLTVV.

The chain recombines TRBV2 with TRBJ1-2, with D tentatively TRBD1 (6 bases). The CDR3 runs to 14 residues. V was clipped by 4 bases and J by 2 bases, with 11 bases between them. Germline CDR1 reads SNHLY; CDR2 reads FYNNEI. CDR3 loop: CASSGPGANYGYTF. The CDR3 nucleotides are TGTGCCAGCAGTGGTCCAGGGGCGAACTATGGCTACACCTTC.

The V gene is TRBV18, the J gene TRBJ1-1; D unresolved. V was pared by 2 bases and J by 5 bases, with 15 bases between. Germline-derived CDR1 and CDR2 are KGHSH and LQKENI. CDR3 size: 15 residues. CDR3 sequence (DNA): TGTGCCAGCTCACCAACCCTTGAGCTGATGACTGAAGCTTTCTTT. Its translation is CASSPTLELMTEAFF.

V usage is TRBV7-2 and J usage is TRBJ2-7; 7 nucleotides match TRBD1. The germline V gene encodes CDR1 SGHTA and CDR2 FQGNSA. The ends lost 4 bases at V and 6 bases at J; junction bases unmatched: 6. This CDR3 comprises 13 residues. CDR3 DNA sequence: TGTGCCAGCAGCTCCCGACAGGGCAGCGAGCAGTACTTC. This encodes CASSSRQGSEQYF.

V is TRBV29-1 and J is TRBJ1-2; 8 bases fit TRBD1. There are 13 residues in the CDR3. Germline CDR1 and CDR2: SQVTM and ANQGSEA. Trimming cost V 0 bases and J 8 bases; bases outside gene matches: 5. CDR3 coding DNA: TGCAGCGTTGAAGACCCCGGACAGGGAGGCTACACCTTC. Translating it yields CSVEDPGQGGYTF. The whole variable domain, remainder taken from reference TRBV29-1 and TRBJ1-2, is SAVISQKPSRDICQRGTSLTIQCQVDSQVTMMFWYRQQPGQSLTLIATANQGSEATYESGFVIDKFPISRPNLTFSTLTVSNMSPEDSSIYLCSVEDPGQGGYTFGSGTRLTVV.

V usage is TRBV5-6 and J usage is TRBJ1-4; D remains ambiguous. CDR3 length: 16 residues. The germline V gene encodes CDR1 SGHDT and CDR2 YYEEEE. V lost 6 bases and J lost 2, with 17 bases in between. CDR3 region: CASTPSGFSTNEKLFF. Written as DNA, the CDR3 is TGTGCCAGCACCCCTAGCGGGTTTTCGACTAATGAAAAACTGTTTTTT.

The chain is built from TRBV19 and TRBJ2-7; weak D call: TRBD2 (6 bases). V was clipped by 9 bases and J by 0 bases, with 15 bases between them. From germline, CDR1 is LNHDA and CDR2 SQIVND (reference sequence). CDR3 length equals 14 residues. CDR3: CASNPGLSSYEQYF. As DNA, the CDR3 is TGTGCCAGCAACCCCGGACTAAGCTCCTACGAGCAGTACTTC. The full variable domain, completed using reference TRBV19 and TRBJ2-7, is DGGITQSPKYLFRKEGQNVTLSCEQNLNHDAMYWYRQDPGQGLRLIYYSQIVNDFQKGDIAEGYSVSREKKESFPLTVTSAQKNPTAFYLCASNPGLSSYEQYFGPGTRLTVT.

CDR3: CASSQARTIDTQYF. For the CDR3, the DNA is TGTGCCAGCAGCCAAGCAAGGACTATAGATACGCAGTATTTT. The rearrangement joins TRBV3-1 (or the pseudogene TRBV3-2) to TRBJ2-3, with a weak D call TRBD2 (6 bases). The germline V gene has CDR1 LGHDT and CDR2 YNNKEL (reference sequence). The germline V and J ends were trimmed by 1 base and 5 bases, with 10 bases remaining between them. The CDR3 loop spans 14 amino acids.

The chain is built from TRBV3-1 (or the pseudogene TRBV3-2) and TRBJ1-2; D uncertain. Germline V CDR1 and CDR2: LGHDT, YNNKEL (reference sequence). There are 12 residues in the CDR3. Between the trimmed V and J ends, which lost 5 bases and 7 bases, there was a span of 11 bases. The CDR3 loop reads CASSIREGGYTF. The CDR3 DNA sequence: TGTGCCAGCAGCATCCGGGAAGGTGGCTACACCTTC.

V and J are TRBV7-9 and TRBJ1-1, with 10 bases identical to TRBD1. V trimming: 6 bases; J trimming: 3 bases; junction bases outside the gene matches: 7. Germline CDR1 SEHNR, CDR2 FQNEAQ (reference sequence). The CDR3 is 15 amino acids. CDR3 sequence (DNA): TGTGCCAGCAGTCGGGACAGGGGAAGGGACACTGAAGCTTTCTTT. Protein sequence: CASSRDRGRDTEAFF.

Regarding this clone: The sample has other DNA sequences that encode this CDR3 too. V gene TRBV5-1 combines with J gene TRBJ2-3; 13 bases align to TRBD2. Per the germline V gene, CDR1 is SGHRS and CDR2 is YFSETQ. The CDR3 is made up of 15 amino acids. The J segment lost 3 bases and the V segment lost 4 bases, leaving 2 bases of the junction unmatched. CDR3 sequence: CASSPGLAGTDTQYF. The CDR3 DNA reads as TGCGCCAGCAGCCCGGGACTAGCGGGGACAGATACGCAGTATTTT.

In its sample, this clone was seen once. The chain carries TRBV9 and TRBJ2-1, with 8 positions matching TRBD2. Germline CDR1 is SGDLS and CDR2 is YYNGEE. The CDR3 is made up of 15 amino acids. J was trimmed by 8 bases and V by 5 bases; bases with no gene match: 12. DNA for the CDR3: TGTGCCAGCAGTGCCTCGGGGGGGGCCACGGATGAGCAGTTCTTC. Its translation: CASSASGGATDEQFF.